Below, 7 T cell receptor beta chains from the same sample are listed, as sequenced in a study of blood T cell repertoires in COVID-19 (TCRdb year 2020). The library was produced with the immunoSEQ multiplex PCR assay. Drawn from immuneACCESS, this table holds only the in-frame rearrangements with V and J called that TCRdb kept. Clones are partly lost; checked studies trace under half to an unresolved V gene and leave the rest unexplained. The sample table records about 95,000 clones; approximately 91% of these occur just once. About 4.9% of the sample rests with the top ten. Input material: peripheral blood. The receptors were sampled from a man in his fifties or sixties with COVID-19, enrolled during active disease.

The V gene is TRBV19, the J gene TRBJ2-7; the match to TRBD1 covers 10 bases. The CDR3 is made up of 15 amino acids. CDR1 LNHDA and CDR2 SQIVND come from the germline V gene (reference sequence). V trimming: 4 bases; J trimming: 4 bases; junction bases outside the gene matches: 7. The CDR3 spells CASSTPPGQGYEQYF. CDR3 nucleotides: TGTGCCAGTAGTACCCCTCCGGGACAGGGGTACGAGCAGTACTTC.

The rearrangement joins TRBV5-1 to TRBJ2-2; D possibly corresponds to TRBD2 (5 bases). The CDR3 totals 16 residues. The V end was cut by 0 bases, the J end by 3 bases, with 12 bases between. From germline, CDR1 is SGHRS and CDR2 YFSETQ. CDR3 region: CASSLAVGSYTGELFF. The CDR3 bases are TGCGCCAGCAGCTTGGCCGTAGGGAGCTACACCGGGGAGCTGTTTTTT.

The chain combines TRBV6-5 with TRBJ2-2, with D unresolved. The CDR3 sequence is 13 residues long. V was clipped by 8 bases and J by 2 bases, with 9 bases between them. Germline assignment: CDR1 MNHEY and CDR2 SVGAGI. The CDR3 reads CASSRGNTGELFF. DNA of the CDR3: TGTGCCAGCTCCAGAGGAAACACCGGGGAGCTGTTTTTT.

V gene TRBV5-8 combines with J gene TRBJ1-5, with D unclear. Deletions cut 5 bases from V and 5 bases from J, with 11 bases between. The CDR3 covers 13 residues. Germline V gene data show CDR1 as SGHTS and CDR2 as YDEGEE. In nucleotides, the CDR3 is TGTGCCAGCAGAGTGCGCGGCGATCAGCCCCAGCATTTT. Encoded protein: CASRVRGDQPQHF.

The chain couples TRBV12-3 or TRBV12-4 to TRBJ1-5, with D uncertain. V was shortened by 6 bases and J by 6 bases, with 12 bases between the two germline ends. The CDR3 spans 13 residues. CDR3: CASSARGRQPQHF. The DNA for the CDR3 is TGTGCCAGCAGCGCACGAGGGCGTCAGCCCCAGCATTTT.

The chain is built from TRBV2 and TRBJ2-3, with 9 bases lining up with TRBD1. The CDR3 totals 15 residues. Germline trimming cut 5 bases from V and 4 bases from J; bases unmatched to any gene: 7. Germline V gene lookup returns CDR1 SNHLY and CDR2 FYNNEI. CDR3 residues: CASSFDRGEPDTQYF. DNA of the CDR3: TGTGCCAGCAGTTTTGACAGGGGGGAGCCAGATACGCAGTATTTT.

The chain has TRBV28 and TRBJ2-1; TRBD1 agrees at 8 bases. The J segment lost 5 bases and the V segment lost 8 bases, leaving 14 bases of the junction unmatched. There are 16 residues in the CDR3. Germline V gene data show CDR1 as MDHEN and CDR2 as SYDVKM. As DNA, the CDR3 is TGTGCCAGCCGACCCCGTGACAGGGGCCTTAACAATGAGCAGTTCTTC. Translation gives CASRPRDRGLNNEQFF.